This T cell receptor (beta chain) was identified during a study of shared clonotypes between healthy human individuals. Study-wide results and limits: Among donors, clonotype sharing was expected to be affected by sequencing depth.

Germline V CDR1 and CDR2: MRHNA, SNTAGT. The ends lost 6 bases at V and 5 bases at J; junction bases unmatched: 11. CDR3 length: 15 residues. Notes on this clone: Its target is not known.

Sequenced by immunoSEQ multiplex PCR; TCRdb stores in-frame clones only, minus some. The table has roughly 490,000 clones, approximately 79% seen once. V and J are TRBV6-4 and TRBJ2-5; 8 bases line up with TRBD1. The specimen was PBMCs. This TCR was recovered from a woman aged 40-49 years in good health. Some clones in this sample may be carry-over from other donors' samples. CDR3 loop: CASSPTGGSGETQYF. Here the CDR3 DNA reads TGTGCCAGCAGCCCAACAGGGGGAAGCGGGGAGACCCAGTACTTC.